This TCR beta chain originates from a study of T cells after somatic rescue of genetic block. The germline V gene encodes CDR1 MNHEY and CDR2 SMNVEV (reference sequence). Between the trimmed V and J ends, which lost 2 bases and 0 bases, there was a span of 14 bases. CDR3 length equals 18 residues. Profiling relied on immunoSEQ multiplex PCR, and the TCRdb table lists in-frame clones only, not all of them. The table includes tens of thousands of clones, more than 90% detected once. The rearrangement joins TRBV27 to TRBJ1-6; D is ambiguous. This TCR was recovered from a child less than two years old. Sequencing was carried out using peripheral blood mononuclear cells (PBMCs). This CDR3 reads CASSLQKHKSSYNSPLHF. CDR3 nucleotide sequence: TGTGCCAGCAGTTTACAAAAACACAAGAGCTCCTATAATTCACCCCTCCACTTT.